There are many counts of the clone carrying this T cell receptor (beta chain). Its antigen is still unknown. This entry comes from a study of neurological immune-mediated disorders. General observations from the study: Across subjects, expanded clones had no CDR3 amino acid sequences in common, pointing to private repertoires in all groups. The greatest degree of TCR clonal expansion was observed in HTLV-1-associated myelopathy, with the lowest in multiple sclerosis, below that of healthy controls.

Each TCR transcript was tagged with a 10-nucleotide random UMI during 5'RACE. MiXCR, run by TCRdb on the 5' RACE reads, gives a single entry per CDR3 protein. The sample carries fewer than 45,000 distinct CDR3 sequences, almost 7.5% recorded once. The germline V gene has CDR1 MNHNS and CDR2 SASEGT. This CDR3 region has 13 residues. Deletions cut 3 bases from V and 3 bases from J, with 8 bases between. Volunteers from a blood bank in Maryland, USA, constituted the healthy controls. Sequenced material: PBMCs. The origin of this receptor is a woman in her forties in good health. The V and J genes are TRBV6-1 and TRBJ1-2; D remains ambiguous. DNA for the CDR3: TGTGCCAGCAGTGAGGGAGGCTACTATGGCTACACCTTC. Translated, it gives CASSEGGYYGYTF.